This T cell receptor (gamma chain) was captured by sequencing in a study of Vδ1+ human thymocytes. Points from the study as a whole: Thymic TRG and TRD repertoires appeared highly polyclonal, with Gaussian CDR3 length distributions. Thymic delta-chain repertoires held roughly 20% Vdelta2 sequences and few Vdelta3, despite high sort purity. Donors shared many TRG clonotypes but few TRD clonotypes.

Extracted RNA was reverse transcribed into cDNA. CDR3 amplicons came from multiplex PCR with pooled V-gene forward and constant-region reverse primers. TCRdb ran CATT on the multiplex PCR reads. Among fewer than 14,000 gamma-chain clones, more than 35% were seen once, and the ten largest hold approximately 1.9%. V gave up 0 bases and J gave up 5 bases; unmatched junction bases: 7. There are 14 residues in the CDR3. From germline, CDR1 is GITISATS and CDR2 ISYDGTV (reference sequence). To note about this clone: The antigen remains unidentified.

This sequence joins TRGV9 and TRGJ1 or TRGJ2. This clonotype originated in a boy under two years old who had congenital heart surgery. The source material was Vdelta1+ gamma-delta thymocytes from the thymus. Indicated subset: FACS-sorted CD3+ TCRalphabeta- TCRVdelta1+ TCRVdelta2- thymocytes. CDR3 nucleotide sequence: TGTGCCTTGTGGGAGGTGCACAAGGATTATAAGAAACTCTTT. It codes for CALWEVHKDYKKLF.